These 5 T cell receptor beta chains were sequenced from one sample in a study of regulatory T cells in long-lasting Graves disease. Libraries of TCR beta came from iRepertoire HTBI primers plus Arm-PCR of CDR3 regions. Each CDR3 protein is one row after TCRdb ran MiXCR on the multiplex PCR reads. The sample carries 400,000 to 650,000 distinct CDR3 sequences, roughly 15% recorded once. The sample's time point: newly diagnosed GD, antithyroid drugs for less than 3 months. The authors made the TCR library using RNA they extracted from PBMCs. This sample also belongs to another study, concerning T cells in Graves' hyperthyroidism and ophthalmopathy.

The source material was peripheral blood mononuclear cells (PBMCs), sampled at new diagnosis, from a patient treated with antithyroid drugs. The receptors originated from a woman aged 35-60 years with Graves disease.

This clonotype was counted ten times or more. The chain joins TRBV20-1 to TRBJ2-1; TRBD2 aligns across 8 bases. Germline CDR1 and CDR2: DFQATT and SNEGSKA (reference sequence). The V segment lost 0 bases and the J segment 5 bases; nucleotides outside the gene matches: 9. The CDR3 spans 16 residues. CDR3 protein: CSARDPRGGQNNEQFF. CDR3 DNA sequence: TGCAGTGCTAGAGATCCTCGGGGGGGTCAGAACAATGAGCAGTTCTTC.

A few counts support this clonotype. V gene TRBV30 combines with J gene TRBJ2-5; no clear D. This CDR3 comprises 11 residues. The germline V and J ends were trimmed by 6 bases and 4 bases, with 9 bases remaining between them. Germline CDR1 reads GTSNPN; CDR2 reads SVGIG (reference sequence). The chain's CDR3 is CACQYVETQYF. The DNA for the CDR3 is TGTGCCTGCCAATACGTAGAGACCCAGTACTTC. The full variable domain, completed using reference TRBV30 and TRBJ2-5, is SQTIHQWPATLVQPVGSPLSLECTVEGTSNPNLYWYRQAAGRGLQLLFYSVGIGQISSEVPQNLSASRPQDRQFILSSKKLLLSDSGFYLCACQYVETQYFGPGTRLLVL.

There are many counts of this clonotype. The V call is TRBV27, the J call TRBJ1-1; D remains unclear. Trimming left V 0 bases short and J 4 bases short, with 15 bases between. The germline gives CDR1 MNHEY, CDR2 SMNVEV (reference sequence). This CDR3 region has 16 residues. The CDR3: CASSLSRMGRVTEAFF. CDR3 nucleotides: TGTGCCAGCAGTTTATCGCGGATGGGGAGGGTCACTGAAGCTTTCTTT.

V usage is TRBV5-1 and J usage is TRBJ2-1, with 10 bases that match TRBD2. Near its end, the DNA agrees better with TRBJ2-5, so the J call may be wrong. Per the germline V gene, CDR1 is SGHRS and CDR2 is YFSETQ. The CDR3 consists of 15 residues. DNA of the CDR3: TGCGCCAGCGCACCTAGCGGGGGCCTGGGGGAGACCCAGTACTTC. Residues: CASAPSGGLGETQYF.

This clonotype was seen repeatedly, ten times or more. The V call is TRBV5-1, the J call TRBJ1-1, with D perhaps matching TRBD1 (5 bases). Deletions cut 3 bases from V and 6 bases from J, with 21 bases between. Germline assignment: CDR1 SGHRS and CDR2 YFSETQ. The length of the CDR3 is 16 residues. The CDR3 coding sequence is TGCGCCAGCAGCTCATCCCGGGACCCTTTGGCACCTGAAGCTTTCTTT. Encoded protein: CASSSSRDPLAPEAFF.